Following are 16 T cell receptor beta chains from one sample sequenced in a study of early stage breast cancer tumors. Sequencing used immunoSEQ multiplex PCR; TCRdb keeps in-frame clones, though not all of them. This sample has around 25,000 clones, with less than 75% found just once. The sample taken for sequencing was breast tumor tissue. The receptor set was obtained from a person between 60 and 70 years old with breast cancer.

The CDR3 reads CASSPRDSGSYEQYF. The CDR3 nucleotides are TGTGCCAGCTCACCCCGGGACTCTGGCTCCTACGAGCAGTACTTC. This chain connects TRBV18 to TRBJ2-7; possibly TRBD2 for D (6 bases). The CDR3 contains 15 residues. Trimming cost V 3 bases and J 0 bases, with 12 bases left between them. Germline CDR1 and CDR2: KGHSH and LQKENI.

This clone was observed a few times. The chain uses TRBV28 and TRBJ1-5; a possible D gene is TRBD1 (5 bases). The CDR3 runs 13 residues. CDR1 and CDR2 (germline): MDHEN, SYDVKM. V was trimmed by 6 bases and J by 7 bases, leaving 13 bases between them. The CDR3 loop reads CASRGTGGQPQHF. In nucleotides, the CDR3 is TGTGCCAGCAGAGGCACAGGAGGGCAGCCCCAGCATTTT.

The CDR3 spells CASSPRNTGELFF. The CDR3 coding sequence is TGCGCCAGCAGCCCTAGGAACACCGGGGAGCTGTTTTTT. This chain uses TRBV5-1 with TRBJ2-2, with D unclear. There are 13 residues in the CDR3. Germline values: CDR1 SGHRS, CDR2 YFSETQ. The ends were cut back, 4 bases at V and 1 base at J, with 5 bases in the middle.

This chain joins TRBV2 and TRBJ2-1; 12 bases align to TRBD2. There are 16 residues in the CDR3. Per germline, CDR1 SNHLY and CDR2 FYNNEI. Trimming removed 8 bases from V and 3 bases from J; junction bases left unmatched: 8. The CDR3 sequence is CASWTSGINIYNEQFF. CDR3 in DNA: TGTGCCAGCTGGACTAGCGGGATTAATATCTACAATGAGCAGTTCTTC.

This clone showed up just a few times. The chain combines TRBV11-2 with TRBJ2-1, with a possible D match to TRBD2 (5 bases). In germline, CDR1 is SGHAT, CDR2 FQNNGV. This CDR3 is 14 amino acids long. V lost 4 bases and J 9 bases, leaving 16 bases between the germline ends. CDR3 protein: CASSSRRAEGEQFF. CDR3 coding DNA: TGTGCCAGCAGCTCCCGGAGAGCGGAAGGTGAGCAGTTCTTC.

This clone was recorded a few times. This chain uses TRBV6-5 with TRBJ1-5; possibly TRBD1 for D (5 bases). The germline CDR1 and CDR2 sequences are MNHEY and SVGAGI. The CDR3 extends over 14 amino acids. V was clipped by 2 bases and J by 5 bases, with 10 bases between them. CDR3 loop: CASSYGGRDQPQHF. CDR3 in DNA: TGTGCCAGCAGTTACGGGGGGAGAGATCAGCCCCAGCATTTT.

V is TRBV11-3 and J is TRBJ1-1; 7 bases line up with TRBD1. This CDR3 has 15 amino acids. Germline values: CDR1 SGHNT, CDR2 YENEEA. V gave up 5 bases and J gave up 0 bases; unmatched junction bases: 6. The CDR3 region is CASSPGQVMNTEAFF. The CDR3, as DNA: TGTGCCAGCAGCCCAGGACAGGTAATGAACACTGAAGCTTTCTTT.

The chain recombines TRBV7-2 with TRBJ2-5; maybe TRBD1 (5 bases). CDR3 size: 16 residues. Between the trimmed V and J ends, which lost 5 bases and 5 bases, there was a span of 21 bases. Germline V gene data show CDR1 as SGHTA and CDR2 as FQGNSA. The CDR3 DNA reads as TGTGCCAGCAGCCCCGGCATGGGCAGGGTTGAGGAGACCCAGTACTTC. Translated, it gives CASSPGMGRVEETQYF.

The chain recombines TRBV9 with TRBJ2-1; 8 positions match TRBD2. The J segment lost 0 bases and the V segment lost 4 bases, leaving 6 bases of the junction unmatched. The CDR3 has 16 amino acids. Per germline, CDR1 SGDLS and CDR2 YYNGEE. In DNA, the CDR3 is TGTGCCAGCAGCTCCTTCCTAGCGGGCTCCTACAATGAGCAGTTCTTC. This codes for CASSSFLAGSYNEQFF.

This CDR3 reads CASSYGLQDTDTQYF. The CDR3, as DNA: TGTGCCAGTAGCTATGGACTCCAAGACACAGATACGCAGTATTTT. This chain joins TRBV19 and TRBJ2-3; a weak D match, TRBD2 (5 bases). The germline V gene has CDR1 LNHDA and CDR2 SQIVND (reference sequence). There are 15 residues in the CDR3. The V and J ends lost 6 bases and 2 bases respectively, with 15 bases between them. The full variable domain, its missing parts supplied by reference TRBV19 and TRBJ2-3, is DGGITQSPKYLFRKEGQNVTLSCEQNLNHDAMYWYRQDPGQGLRLIYYSQIVNDFQKGDIAEGYSVSREKKESFPLTVTSAQKNPTAFYLCASSYGLQDTDTQYFGPGTRLTVL.

The CDR3: CASSDGLVVGNTIYF. CDR3 DNA sequence: TGTGCCAGCAGTGATGGACTAGTCGTCGGAAACACCATATATTTT. V and J are TRBV6-1 and TRBJ1-3; D is uncertain. V lost 3 bases, J lost 4 bases, and 13 bases lay in between. This CDR3 region has 15 residues. In germline, CDR1 is MNHNS, CDR2 SASEGT.

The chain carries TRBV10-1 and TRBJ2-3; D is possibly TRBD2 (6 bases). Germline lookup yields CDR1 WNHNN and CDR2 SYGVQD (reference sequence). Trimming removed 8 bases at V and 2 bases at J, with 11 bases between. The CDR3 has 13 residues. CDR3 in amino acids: CASSAGPTDTQYF. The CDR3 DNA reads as TGCGCCAGCTCTGCGGGACCCACAGATACGCAGTATTTT.

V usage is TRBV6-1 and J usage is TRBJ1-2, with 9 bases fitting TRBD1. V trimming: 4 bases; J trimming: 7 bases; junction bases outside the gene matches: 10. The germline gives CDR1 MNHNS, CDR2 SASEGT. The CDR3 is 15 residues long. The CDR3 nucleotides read TGTGCCAGCAGTGCTACCGGGACAGGGTGGGGTGGCTACACCTTC. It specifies CASSATGTGWGGYTF.

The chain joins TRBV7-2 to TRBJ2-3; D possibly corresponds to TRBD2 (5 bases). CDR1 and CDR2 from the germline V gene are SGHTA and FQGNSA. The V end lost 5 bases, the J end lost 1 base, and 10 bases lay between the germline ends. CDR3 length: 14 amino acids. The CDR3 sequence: CASSLGLGTDTQYF. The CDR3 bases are TGTGCCAGCAGCCTTGGACTGGGCACAGATACGCAGTATTTT.

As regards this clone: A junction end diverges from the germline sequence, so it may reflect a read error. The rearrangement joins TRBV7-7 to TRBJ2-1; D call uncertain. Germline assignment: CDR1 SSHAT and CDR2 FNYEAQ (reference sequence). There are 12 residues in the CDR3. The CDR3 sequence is CASSLTGGEQFF. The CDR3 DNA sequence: TGTGCTAGCAGCTTAACTGGTGGTGAGCAGTTCTTC.

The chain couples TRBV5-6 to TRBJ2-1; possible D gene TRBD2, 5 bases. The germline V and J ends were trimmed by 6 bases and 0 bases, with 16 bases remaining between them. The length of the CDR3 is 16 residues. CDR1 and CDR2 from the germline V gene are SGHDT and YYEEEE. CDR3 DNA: TGTGCCAGCAACTACCTCCGGGATCACTCCTACAATGAGCAGTTCTTC. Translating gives CASNYLRDHSYNEQFF.